These T cell receptor beta chains were read from a single sample in a study of T cell changes during pregnancy in multiple sclerosis. Some clones are missing from TCRdb's copy, which holds only in-frame ones; the method was immunoSEQ multiplex PCR. The sample holds 100,000 or so clones, 90% seen once. The sample consisted of peripheral blood, taken in the second trimester of pregnancy. These TCRs come from a female donor in good health, enrolled as a control in a pregnancy study. CDR3s include the opening cysteine and the closing phenylalanine or tryptophan. Each record gives: CDR3 protein, CDR3 DNA, clone size, J gene, D gene, V gene. A D gene is named only where the DNA matches it firmly. The size field is filled for only some rows; it gives once, few, many or a size class.

CDR3 protein: CASSPFLPRSSGNTIYF; CDR3 DNA: TGTGCCAGCTCACCCTTTCTACCACGCTCCTCTGGAAACACCATATATTTT; clone size: .; J gene: TRBJ1-3; D gene: .; V gene: TRBV18
CDR3 protein: CASSSNGGQETQYF; CDR3 DNA: TGCGCCAGCAGCTCTAATGGGGGGCAAGAGACCCAGTACTTC; clone size: .; J gene: TRBJ2-5; D gene: .; V gene: TRBV5-1
CDR3 protein: CASSLTSGGPYEQYF; CDR3 DNA: TGCGCCAGCAGCCTGACTAGCGGGGGGCCCTACGAGCAGTACTTC; clone size: .; J gene: TRBJ2-7; D gene: TRBD2; V gene: TRBV5-1
CDR3 protein: CASSSGETGIVQPQHF; CDR3 DNA: TGTGCCAGCAGTTCAGGGGAGACAGGGATTGTTCAGCCCCAGCATTTT; clone size: .; J gene: TRBJ1-5; D gene: TRBD1; V gene: TRBV28
CDR3 protein: CASSLGQDRVVRGYTF; CDR3 DNA: TGTGCCAGCAGCTTAGGACAGGACAGGGTCGTCCGAGGCTACACCTTC; clone size: once; J gene: TRBJ1-2; D gene: TRBD1; V gene: TRBV11-2
CDR3 protein: CASSRQGTHEQYF; CDR3 DNA: TGTGCCAGCAGCCGACAGGGGACCCACGAGCAGTACTTC; clone size: .; J gene: TRBJ2-7; D gene: TRBD1; V gene: TRBV5-4
CDR3 protein: CASSLGGSDQPQHF; CDR3 DNA: TGTGCCAGCAGCTTAGGAGGGTCCGATCAGCCCCAGCATTTT; clone size: .; J gene: TRBJ1-5; D gene: .; V gene: TRBV7-9
CDR3 protein: CASSLSSENEAFF; CDR3 DNA: TGTGCCAGCAGTTTATCTTCCGAGAATGAAGCTTTCTTT; clone size: .; J gene: TRBJ1-1; D gene: .; V gene: TRBV27
CDR3 protein: CASNLQGATTEAFF; CDR3 DNA: TGTGCCAGCAATCTACAGGGGGCGACCACTGAAGCTTTCTTT; clone size: .; J gene: TRBJ1-1; D gene: TRBD1; V gene: TRBV25-1
CDR3 protein: CARSLGCRVSYEQYF; CDR3 DNA: TGTGCCAGAAGCTTAGGCTGCAGGGTATCCTACGAGCAGTACTTC; clone size: .; J gene: TRBJ2-7; D gene: .; V gene: TRBV7-5
CDR3 protein: CATLDRAADTQYF; CDR3 DNA: TGTGCCACCCTAGACAGGGCGGCAGATACGCAGTATTTT; clone size: .; J gene: TRBJ2-3; D gene: TRBD1; V gene: TRBV27
CDR3 protein: CASSPQGHLNTEAFF; CDR3 DNA: TGCGCCAGCAGCCCACAGGGACACCTTAACACTGAAGCTTTCTTT; clone size: once; J gene: TRBJ1-1; D gene: .; V gene: TRBV5-1
CDR3 protein: CASSDSVRGEVYGYTF; CDR3 DNA: TGCGCCAGCAGTGACTCGGTTCGCGGGGAGGTCTATGGCTACACCTTC; clone size: .; J gene: TRBJ1-2; D gene: .; V gene: TRBV10-1